This TCR beta chain was retrieved from a study of blood T cells in healthy people across ages. Study information: Capture via template switching afforded approximately one barcoded beta molecule per two T cells. Study findings and constraints: Correlation between TCR beta diversity and naive T cell percentage was strong.

Through a sample-barcoded 5' primer and a J-beta primer mix, a second PCR was run for about 6 to 12 cycles. TCRdb reanalysed the 5' RACE reads using MiXCR and keeps one entry per CDR3 protein. This repertoire shows fewer than 800,000 distinct CDR3 sequences, 20% to 25% found once; its top ten account for 9.4%. As for this clonotype: Antigen specificity is unknown.

The CDR3 runs to 13 residues. The germline V gene encodes CDR1 MNHEY and CDR2 SVGAGI. Trimming took 2 bases from V and 6 from J, leaving 10 bases between them. The same specimen was also included in a second study, on T cells of mothers and their children. This second study says: A few healthy Caucasian mothers and their six children donated. The study found slightly higher but non-significant overlap in related versus unrelated mother-child pairs.

Sequences were obtained from blood. This chain links TRBV6-5 with TRBJ1-1; D is unresolved. The sequence was obtained from a boy aged 5-17 years in good health. The CDR3 region is CASSYARHAEAFF. CDR3 nucleotides: TGTGCCAGCAGTTACGCAAGACATGCTGAAGCTTTCTTT.